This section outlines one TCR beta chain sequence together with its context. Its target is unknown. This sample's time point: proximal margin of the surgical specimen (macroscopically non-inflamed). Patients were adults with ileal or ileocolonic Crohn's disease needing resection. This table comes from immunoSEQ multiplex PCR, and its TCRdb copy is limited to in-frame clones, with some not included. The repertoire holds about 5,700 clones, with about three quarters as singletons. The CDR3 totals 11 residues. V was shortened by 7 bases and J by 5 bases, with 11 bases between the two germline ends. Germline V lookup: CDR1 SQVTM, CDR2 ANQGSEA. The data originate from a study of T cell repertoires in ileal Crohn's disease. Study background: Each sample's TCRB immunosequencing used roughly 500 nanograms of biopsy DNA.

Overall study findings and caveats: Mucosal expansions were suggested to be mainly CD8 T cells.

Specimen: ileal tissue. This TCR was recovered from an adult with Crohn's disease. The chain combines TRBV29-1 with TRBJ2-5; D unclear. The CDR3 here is CSARRKETQYF. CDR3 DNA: TGCAGCGCCAGGCGGAAGGAGACCCAGTACTTC.